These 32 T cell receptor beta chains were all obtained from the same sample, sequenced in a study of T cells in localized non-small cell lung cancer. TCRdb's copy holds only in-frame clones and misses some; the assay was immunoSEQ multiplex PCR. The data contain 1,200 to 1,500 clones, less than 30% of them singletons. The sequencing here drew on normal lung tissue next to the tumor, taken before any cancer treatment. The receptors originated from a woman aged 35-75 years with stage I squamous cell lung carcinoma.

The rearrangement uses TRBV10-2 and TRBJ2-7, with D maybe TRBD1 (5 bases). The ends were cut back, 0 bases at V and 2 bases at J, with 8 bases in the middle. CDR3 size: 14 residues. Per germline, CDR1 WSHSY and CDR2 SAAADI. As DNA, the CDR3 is TGCGCCAGCAGTGAGTCGTGGGGCCCCTACGAGCAGTACTTC. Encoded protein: CASSESWGPYEQYF.

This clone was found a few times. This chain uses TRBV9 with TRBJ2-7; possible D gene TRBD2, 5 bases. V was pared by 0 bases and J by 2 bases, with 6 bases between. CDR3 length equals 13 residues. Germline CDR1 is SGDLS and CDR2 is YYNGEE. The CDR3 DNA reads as TGTGCCAGCAGCGTAGGACTAACCTACGAGCAGTACTTC. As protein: CASSVGLTYEQYF.

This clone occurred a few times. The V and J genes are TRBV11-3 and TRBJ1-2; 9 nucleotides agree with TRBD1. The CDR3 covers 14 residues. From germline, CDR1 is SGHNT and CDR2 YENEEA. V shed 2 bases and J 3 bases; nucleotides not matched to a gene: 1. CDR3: CASSLRDRDYGYTF. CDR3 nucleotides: TGTGCCAGCAGCTTACGGGACAGGGACTATGGCTACACCTTC.

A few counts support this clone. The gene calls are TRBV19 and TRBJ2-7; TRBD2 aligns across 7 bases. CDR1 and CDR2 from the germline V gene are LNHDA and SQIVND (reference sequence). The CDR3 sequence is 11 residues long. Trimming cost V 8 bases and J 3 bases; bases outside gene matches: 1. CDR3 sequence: CASASGYEQYF. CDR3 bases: TGTGCCAGTGCTAGCGGCTACGAGCAGTACTTC.

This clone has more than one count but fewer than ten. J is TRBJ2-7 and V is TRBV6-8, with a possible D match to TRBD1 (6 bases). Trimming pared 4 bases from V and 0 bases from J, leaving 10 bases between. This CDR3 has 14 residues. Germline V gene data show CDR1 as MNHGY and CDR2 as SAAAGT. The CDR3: CASSFDRTSYEQYF. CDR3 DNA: TGTGCCAGCAGTTTCGACAGGACCTCCTACGAGCAGTACTTC.

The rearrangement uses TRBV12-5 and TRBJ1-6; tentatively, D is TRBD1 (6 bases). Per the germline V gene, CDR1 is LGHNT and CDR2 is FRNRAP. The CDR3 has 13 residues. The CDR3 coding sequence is TGTGCCAGCAAAGGACAGTTAAATTCACCCCTCCACTTT. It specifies CASKGQLNSPLHF.

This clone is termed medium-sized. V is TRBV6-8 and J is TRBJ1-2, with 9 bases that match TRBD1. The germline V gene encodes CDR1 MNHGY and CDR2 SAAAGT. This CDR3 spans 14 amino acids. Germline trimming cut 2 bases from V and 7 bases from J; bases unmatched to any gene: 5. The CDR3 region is CASSYPGTGIGYTF. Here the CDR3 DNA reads TGTGCCAGCAGTTACCCCGGGACAGGGATTGGCTACACCTTC.

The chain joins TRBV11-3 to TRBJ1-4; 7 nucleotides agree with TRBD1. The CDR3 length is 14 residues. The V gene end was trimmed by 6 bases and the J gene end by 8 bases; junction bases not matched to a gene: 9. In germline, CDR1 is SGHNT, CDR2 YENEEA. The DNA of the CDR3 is TGTGCCAGCAGAGTTAACAGGGGTGGCGAAAAACTGTTTTTT. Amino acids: CASRVNRGGEKLFF.

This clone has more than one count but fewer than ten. The CDR3 nucleotides read TGTGCCAGCTCACCAGAGGGGCCTACTAACTATGGCTACACCTTC. It specifies CASSPEGPTNYGYTF. The chain employs TRBV18 and TRBJ1-2; D might be TRBD1 (5 bases). This CDR3 has 15 amino acids. Germline CDR1 reads KGHSH; CDR2 reads LQKENI. V lost 2 bases and J lost 0, with 10 bases in between.

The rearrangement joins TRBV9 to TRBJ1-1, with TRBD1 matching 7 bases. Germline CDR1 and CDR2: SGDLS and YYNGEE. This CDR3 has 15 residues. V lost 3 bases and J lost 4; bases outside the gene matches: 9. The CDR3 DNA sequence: TGTGCCAGCAGCGCCCGGGACAGAGCCTCCACTGAAGCTTTCTTT. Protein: CASSARDRASTEAFF.

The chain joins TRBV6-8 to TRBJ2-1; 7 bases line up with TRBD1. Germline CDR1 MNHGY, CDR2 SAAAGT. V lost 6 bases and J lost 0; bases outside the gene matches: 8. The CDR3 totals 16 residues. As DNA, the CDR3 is TGTGCCAGCAGCCTCGCAGGACAGGCCTCCTACAATGAGCAGTTCTTC. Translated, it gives CASSLAGQASYNEQFF.

CDR3 sequence reads: CASNSQGASTEAFF. The CDR3 DNA reads as TGTGCCAGCAACAGCCAGGGGGCGAGCACTGAAGCTTTCTTT. The chain links TRBV6-8 to TRBJ1-1, with 8 bases lining up with TRBD1. Germline lookup yields CDR1 MNHGY and CDR2 SAAAGT. V trimming: 7 bases; J trimming: 4 bases; junction bases outside the gene matches: 8. The CDR3 is made up of 14 amino acids.

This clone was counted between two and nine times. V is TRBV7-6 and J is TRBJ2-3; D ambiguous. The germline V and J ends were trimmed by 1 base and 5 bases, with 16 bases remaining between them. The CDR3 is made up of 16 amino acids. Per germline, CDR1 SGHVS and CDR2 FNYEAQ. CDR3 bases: TGTGCCAGCAGCTTAGAAAGGCAGGCGGCACGAGATACGCAGTATTTT. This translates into CASSLERQAARDTQYF.

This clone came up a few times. The CDR3 DNA reads TGTGCCAGCAGTTATCTAGGGCGTACTGAAGCTTTCTTT. It yields the protein CASSYLGRTEAFF. V and J are TRBV6-8 and TRBJ1-1, with D unclear. V was pared by 3 bases and J by 5 bases, with 10 bases between. Germline loops: CDR1 MNHGY, CDR2 SAAAGT. The CDR3 length is 13 residues.

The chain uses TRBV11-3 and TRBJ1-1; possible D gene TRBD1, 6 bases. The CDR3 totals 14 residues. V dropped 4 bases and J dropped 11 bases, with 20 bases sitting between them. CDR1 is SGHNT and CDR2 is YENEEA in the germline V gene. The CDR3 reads CASSSPGHLRGAFF. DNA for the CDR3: TGTGCCAGCAGCTCTCCGGGACATTTAAGAGGGGCTTTCTTT.

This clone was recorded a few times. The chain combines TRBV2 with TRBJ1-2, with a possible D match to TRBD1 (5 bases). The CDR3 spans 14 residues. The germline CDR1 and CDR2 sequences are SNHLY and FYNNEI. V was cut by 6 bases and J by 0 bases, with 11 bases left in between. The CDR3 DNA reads TGTGCCAGCAGCCCCGGGACCCCTAACTATGGCTACACCTTC. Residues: CASSPGTPNYGYTF.

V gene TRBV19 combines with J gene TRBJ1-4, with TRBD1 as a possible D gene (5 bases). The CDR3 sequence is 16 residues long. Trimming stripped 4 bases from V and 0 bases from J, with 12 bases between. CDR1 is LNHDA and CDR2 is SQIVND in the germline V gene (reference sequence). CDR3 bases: TGTGCCAGTAGTACCCAGGGACGGGCAACTAATGAAAAACTGTTTTTT. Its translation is CASSTQGRATNEKLFF.

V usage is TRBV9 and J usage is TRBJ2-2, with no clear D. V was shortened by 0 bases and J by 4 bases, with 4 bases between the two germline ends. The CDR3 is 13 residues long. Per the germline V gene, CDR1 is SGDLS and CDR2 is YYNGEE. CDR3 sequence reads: CASSVGITGELFF. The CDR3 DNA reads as TGTGCCAGCAGCGTAGGTATCACCGGGGAGCTGTTTTTT.

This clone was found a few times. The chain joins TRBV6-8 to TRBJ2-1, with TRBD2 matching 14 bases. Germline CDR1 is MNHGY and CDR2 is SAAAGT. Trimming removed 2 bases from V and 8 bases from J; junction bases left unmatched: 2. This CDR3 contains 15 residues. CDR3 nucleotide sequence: TGTGCCAGCAGTTACGGGACTAGCGGGAGCGATGAGCAGTTCTTC. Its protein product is CASSYGTSGSDEQFF.

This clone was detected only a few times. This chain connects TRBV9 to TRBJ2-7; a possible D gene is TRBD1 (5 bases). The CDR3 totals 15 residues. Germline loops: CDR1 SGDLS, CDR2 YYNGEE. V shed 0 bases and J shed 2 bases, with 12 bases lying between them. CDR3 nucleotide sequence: TGTGCCAGCAGCGTAGGCGGACATAGTGCCTACGAGCAGTACTTC. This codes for CASSVGGHSAYEQYF.

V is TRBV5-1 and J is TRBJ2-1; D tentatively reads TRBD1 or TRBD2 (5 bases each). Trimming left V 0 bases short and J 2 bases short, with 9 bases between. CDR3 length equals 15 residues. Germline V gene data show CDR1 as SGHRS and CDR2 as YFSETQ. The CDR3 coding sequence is TGCGCCAGCAGCTTGGGGGGGAGCACCTACAATGAGCAGTTCTTC. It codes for CASSLGGSTYNEQFF.

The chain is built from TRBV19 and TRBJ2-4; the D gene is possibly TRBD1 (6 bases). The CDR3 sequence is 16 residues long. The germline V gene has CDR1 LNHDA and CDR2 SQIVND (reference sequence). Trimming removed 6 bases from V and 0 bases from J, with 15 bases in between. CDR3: CASSRTGILAKNIQYF. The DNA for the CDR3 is TGTGCCAGTAGCCGAACAGGGATACTAGCCAAAAACATTCAGTACTTC.

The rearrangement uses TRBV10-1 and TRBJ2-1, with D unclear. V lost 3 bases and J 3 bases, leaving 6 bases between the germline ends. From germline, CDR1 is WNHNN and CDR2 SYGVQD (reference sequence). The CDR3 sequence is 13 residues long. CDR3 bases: TGCGCCAGCAGTGATGCTCTCTACAATGAGCAGTTCTTC. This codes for CASSDALYNEQFF.

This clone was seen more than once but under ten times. CDR3 loop: CASSLGGAGGRQETQYF. In DNA form, the CDR3 reads TGCGCCAGCAGCTTGGGTGGGGCCGGCGGCCGACAAGAGACCCAGTACTTC. The V gene is TRBV5-1, the J gene TRBJ2-5, with a possible D match to TRBD1 (5 bases). With 0 bases removed from V and 2 bases from J, the gap between germline ends came to 17 bases. Germline CDR1 SGHRS, CDR2 YFSETQ. This CDR3 spans 17 amino acids.

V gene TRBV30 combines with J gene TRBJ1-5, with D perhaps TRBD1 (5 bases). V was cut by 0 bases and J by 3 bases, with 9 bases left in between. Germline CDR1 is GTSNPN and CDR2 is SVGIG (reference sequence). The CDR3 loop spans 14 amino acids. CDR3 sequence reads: CAWSVGEINQPQHF. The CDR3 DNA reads TGTGCCTGGAGTGTGGGGGAAATCAATCAGCCCCAGCATTTT.

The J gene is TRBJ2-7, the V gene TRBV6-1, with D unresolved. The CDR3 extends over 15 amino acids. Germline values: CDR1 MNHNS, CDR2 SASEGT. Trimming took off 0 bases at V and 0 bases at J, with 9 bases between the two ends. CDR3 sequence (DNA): TGTGCCAGCAGTGAAGCGTTCCGGTACTCCTACGAGCAGTACTTC. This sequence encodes CASSEAFRYSYEQYF.

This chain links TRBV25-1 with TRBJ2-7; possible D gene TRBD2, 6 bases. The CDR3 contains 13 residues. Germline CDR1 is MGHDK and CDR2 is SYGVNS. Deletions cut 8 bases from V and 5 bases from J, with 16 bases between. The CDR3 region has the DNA TGTGCCAGCCAAGGCAGGGCGGGGAACGAGCAGTACTTC. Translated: CASQGRAGNEQYF.

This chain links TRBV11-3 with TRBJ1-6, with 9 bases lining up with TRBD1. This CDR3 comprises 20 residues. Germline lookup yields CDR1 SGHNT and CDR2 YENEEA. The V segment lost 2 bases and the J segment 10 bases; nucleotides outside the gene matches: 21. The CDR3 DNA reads TGTGCCAGCAGCTTAAAATACTCAAGCGGGACAGGGCTTATTGGGTCACCCCTCCACTTT. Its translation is CASSLKYSSGTGLIGSPLHF.

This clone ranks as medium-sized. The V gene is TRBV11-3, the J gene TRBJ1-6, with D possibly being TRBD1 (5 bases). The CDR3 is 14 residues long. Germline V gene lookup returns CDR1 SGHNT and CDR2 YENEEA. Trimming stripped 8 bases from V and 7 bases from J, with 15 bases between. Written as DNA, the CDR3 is TGTGCCAGCTCTCTGGGACGGAGAAATTCACCCCTCCACTTT. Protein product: CASSLGRRNSPLHF.

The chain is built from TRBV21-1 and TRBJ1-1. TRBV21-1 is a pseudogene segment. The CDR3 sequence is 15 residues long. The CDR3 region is CASSEAADAAFEAFF. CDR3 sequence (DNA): TGTGCCAGCAGTGAGGCTGCGGACGCAGCCTTTGAAGCTTTCTTT.

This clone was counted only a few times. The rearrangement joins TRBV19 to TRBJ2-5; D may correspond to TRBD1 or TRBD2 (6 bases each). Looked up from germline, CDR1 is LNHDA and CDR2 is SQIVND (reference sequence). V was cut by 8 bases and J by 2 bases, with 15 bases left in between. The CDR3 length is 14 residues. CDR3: CASGGQGMQETQYF. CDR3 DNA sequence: TGTGCCAGTGGGGGGCAGGGCATGCAAGAGACCCAGTACTTC.

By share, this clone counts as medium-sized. The DNA for the CDR3 is TGTGCCAGCGGCTGGGGTGCAACTAATGAAAAACTGTTTTTT. Translating it yields CASGWGATNEKLFF. The V call is TRBV11-3, the J call TRBJ1-4; unclear D gene. V lost 8 bases to trimming and J lost 0 bases, with 10 bases between them. CDR3 size: 14 residues. Germline V CDR1 and CDR2: SGHNT, YENEEA.